The clone carrying this T cell receptor beta chain was detected a few times. The antigen remains unidentified. This sample is drawn from a study of cytomegalovirus exposure and HLA in healthy donors. The study's findings and limits: Per published accounts, TCR beta sequences correctly predicted the HLA-A and HLA-B alleles of most subjects. The authors judged a highly shared variant cluster likely a sequencing artifact. The Asian-associated ancestry cluster reportedly had fewer N-insertions than the approximately 700-donor mean in a later analysis. The analysis excluded some indistinguishable V segments, including TRBV6-2 and TRBV6-3.

Trimming took 4 bases from V and 5 from J, leaving 12 bases between them. CDR1 is SGHRS, CDR2 YFSETQ, per germline. This CDR3 is built from 13 residues. PCR was performed using 60 Vbeta and 13 Jbeta primers. Libraries were prepared by immunoSEQ multiplex PCR; TCRdb keeps only in-frame clonotypes and omits some of them. The sample lists 150,000 to 200,000 clones, roughly 71% occurring once. This receptor was identified in a male donor in good health and CMV-seropositive. Sequencing was performed on PBMCs. The chain carries TRBV5-1 and TRBJ1-1, with D hard to call. As DNA, the CDR3 is TGCGCCAGCAGCGCGGAGGGTGGGACTGAAGCTTTCTTT. Translating gives CASSAEGGTEAFF.